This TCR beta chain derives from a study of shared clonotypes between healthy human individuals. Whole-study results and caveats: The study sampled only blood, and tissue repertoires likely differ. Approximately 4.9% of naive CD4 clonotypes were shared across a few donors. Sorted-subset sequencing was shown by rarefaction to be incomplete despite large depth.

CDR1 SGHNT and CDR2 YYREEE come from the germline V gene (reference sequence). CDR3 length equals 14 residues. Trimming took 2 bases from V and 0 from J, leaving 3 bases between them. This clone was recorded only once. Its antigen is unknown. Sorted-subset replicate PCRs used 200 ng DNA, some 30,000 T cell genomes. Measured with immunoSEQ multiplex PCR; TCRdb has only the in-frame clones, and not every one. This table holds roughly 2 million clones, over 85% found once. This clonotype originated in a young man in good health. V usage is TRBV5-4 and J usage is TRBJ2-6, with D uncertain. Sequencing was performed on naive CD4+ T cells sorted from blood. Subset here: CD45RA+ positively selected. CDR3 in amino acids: CASSFGSGANVLTF. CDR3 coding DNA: TGTGCCAGCAGCTTTGGCTCTGGGGCCAACGTCCTGACTTTC.